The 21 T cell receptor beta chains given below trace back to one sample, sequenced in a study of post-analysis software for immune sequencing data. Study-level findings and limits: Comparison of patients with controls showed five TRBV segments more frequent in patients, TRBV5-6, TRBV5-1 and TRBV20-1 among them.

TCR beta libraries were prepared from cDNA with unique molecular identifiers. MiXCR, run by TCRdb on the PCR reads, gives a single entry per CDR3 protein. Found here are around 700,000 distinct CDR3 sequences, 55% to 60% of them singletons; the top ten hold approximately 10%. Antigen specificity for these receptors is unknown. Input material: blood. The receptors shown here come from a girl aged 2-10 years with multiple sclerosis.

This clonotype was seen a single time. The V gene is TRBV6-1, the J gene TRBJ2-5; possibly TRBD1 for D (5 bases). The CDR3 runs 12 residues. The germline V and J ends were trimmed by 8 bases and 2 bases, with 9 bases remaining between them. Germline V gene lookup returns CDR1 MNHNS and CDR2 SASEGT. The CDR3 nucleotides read TGTGCCAGCCAGGGCTCGCAAGAGACCCAGTACTTC. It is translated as CASQGSQETQYF.

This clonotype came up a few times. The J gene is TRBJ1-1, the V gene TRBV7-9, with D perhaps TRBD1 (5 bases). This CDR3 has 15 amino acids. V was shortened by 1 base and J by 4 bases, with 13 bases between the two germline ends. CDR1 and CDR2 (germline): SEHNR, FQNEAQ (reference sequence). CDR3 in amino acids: CASSLGPAQGTEAFF. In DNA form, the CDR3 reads TGTGCCAGCAGCTTAGGTCCAGCCCAGGGCACTGAAGCTTTCTTT.

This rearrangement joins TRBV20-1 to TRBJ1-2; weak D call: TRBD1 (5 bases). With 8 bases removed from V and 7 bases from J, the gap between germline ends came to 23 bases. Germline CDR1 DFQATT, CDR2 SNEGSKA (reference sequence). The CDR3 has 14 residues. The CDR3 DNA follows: TGCAGTTCTCGACAGTCGATTCCCCTTTCTGGCTACACCTTC. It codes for CSSRQSIPLSGYTF.

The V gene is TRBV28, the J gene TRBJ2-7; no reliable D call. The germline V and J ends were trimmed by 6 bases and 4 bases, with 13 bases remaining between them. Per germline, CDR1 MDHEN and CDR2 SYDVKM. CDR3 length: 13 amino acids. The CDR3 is CASSSTPKYEQYF. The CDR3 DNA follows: TGTGCCAGCAGCAGCACCCCCAAGTACGAGCAGTACTTC. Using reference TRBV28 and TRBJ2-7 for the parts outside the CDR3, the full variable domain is DVKVTQSSRYLVKRTGEKVFLECVQDMDHENMFWYRQDPGLGLRLIYFSYDVKMKEKGDIPEGYSVSREKKERFSLILESASTNQTSMYLCASSSTPKYEQYFGPGTRLTVT.

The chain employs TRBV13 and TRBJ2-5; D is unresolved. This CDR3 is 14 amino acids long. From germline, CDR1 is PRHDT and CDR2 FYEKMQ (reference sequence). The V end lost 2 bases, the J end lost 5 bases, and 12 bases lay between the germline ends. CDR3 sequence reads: CASSLFSSEETQYF. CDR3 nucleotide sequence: TGTGCCAGCAGCTTATTTTCCTCCGAGGAGACCCAGTACTTC.

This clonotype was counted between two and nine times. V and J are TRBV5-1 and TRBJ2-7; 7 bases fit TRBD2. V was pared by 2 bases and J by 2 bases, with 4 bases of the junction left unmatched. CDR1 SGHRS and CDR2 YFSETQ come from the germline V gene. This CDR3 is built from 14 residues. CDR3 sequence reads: CASSFSGGTYEQYF. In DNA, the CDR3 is TGCGCCAGCAGCTTTTCCGGGGGGACCTACGAGCAGTACTTC.

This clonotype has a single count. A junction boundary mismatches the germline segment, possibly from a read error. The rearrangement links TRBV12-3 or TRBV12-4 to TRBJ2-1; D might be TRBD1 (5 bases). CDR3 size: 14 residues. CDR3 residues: CANSPRQRSNEQFF. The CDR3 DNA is TGTGCCAACAGTCCGCGACAGCGAAGCAATGAGCAGTTCTTC.

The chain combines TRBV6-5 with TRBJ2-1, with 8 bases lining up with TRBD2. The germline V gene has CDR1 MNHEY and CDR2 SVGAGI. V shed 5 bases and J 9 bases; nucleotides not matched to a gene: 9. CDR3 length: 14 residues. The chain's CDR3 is CASSIRGGLIEQFF. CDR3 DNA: TGTGCCAGCAGTATACGGGGGGGCCTTATTGAGCAGTTCTTC.

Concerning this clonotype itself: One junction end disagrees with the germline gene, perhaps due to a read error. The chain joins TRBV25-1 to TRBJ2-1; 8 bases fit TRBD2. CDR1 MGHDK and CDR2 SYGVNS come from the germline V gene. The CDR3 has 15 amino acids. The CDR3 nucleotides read TGTGCCGGCAGTGAATCCGCCGGGGGGGCAAGTGAGCAGTTCTTC. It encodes CAGSESAGGASEQFF.

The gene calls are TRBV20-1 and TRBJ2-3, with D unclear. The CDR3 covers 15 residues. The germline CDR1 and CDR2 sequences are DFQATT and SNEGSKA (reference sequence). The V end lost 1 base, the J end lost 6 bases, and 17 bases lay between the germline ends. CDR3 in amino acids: CSARVGLPGWDTQYF. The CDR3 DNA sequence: TGCAGTGCTAGAGTTGGGCTACCCGGGTGGGATACGCAGTATTTT.

The chain's CDR3 is CSGTQGWGYGYTF. The CDR3 DNA is TGCAGTGGGACACAGGGGTGGGGCTATGGCTACACCTTC. The J gene is TRBJ1-2, the V gene TRBV20-1; 7 bases are shared with TRBD1. In germline, CDR1 is DFQATT, CDR2 SNEGSKA (reference sequence). V gave up 7 bases and J gave up 4 bases; unmatched junction bases: 9. The CDR3 sequence is 13 residues long.

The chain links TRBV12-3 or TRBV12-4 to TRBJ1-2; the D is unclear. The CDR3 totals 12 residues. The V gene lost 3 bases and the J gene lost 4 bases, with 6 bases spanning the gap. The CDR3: CASSFRIYGYTF. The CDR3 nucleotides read TGTGCCAGCAGTTTTAGGATCTATGGCTACACCTTC.

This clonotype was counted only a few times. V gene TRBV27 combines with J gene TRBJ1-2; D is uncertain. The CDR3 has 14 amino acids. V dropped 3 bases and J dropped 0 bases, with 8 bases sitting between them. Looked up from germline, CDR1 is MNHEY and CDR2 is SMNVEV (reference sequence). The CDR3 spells CASSLEGPNYGYTF. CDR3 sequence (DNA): TGTGCCAGCAGTTTGGAAGGCCCTAACTATGGCTACACCTTC.

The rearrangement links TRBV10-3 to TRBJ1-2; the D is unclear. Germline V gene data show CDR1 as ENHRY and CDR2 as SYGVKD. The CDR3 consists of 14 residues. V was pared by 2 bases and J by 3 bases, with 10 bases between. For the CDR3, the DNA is TGTGCCATCAGTGAGAGGAGGGCAGACTATGGCTACACCTTC. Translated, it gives CAISERRADYGYTF.

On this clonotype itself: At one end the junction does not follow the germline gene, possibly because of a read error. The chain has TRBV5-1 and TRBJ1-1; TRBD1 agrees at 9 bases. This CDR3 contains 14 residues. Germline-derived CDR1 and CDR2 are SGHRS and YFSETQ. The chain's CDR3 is CASSLDRGNTEAFF. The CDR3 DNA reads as TGTGCCAGCAGTTTGGACAGGGGAAACACTGAAGCTTTCTTT.

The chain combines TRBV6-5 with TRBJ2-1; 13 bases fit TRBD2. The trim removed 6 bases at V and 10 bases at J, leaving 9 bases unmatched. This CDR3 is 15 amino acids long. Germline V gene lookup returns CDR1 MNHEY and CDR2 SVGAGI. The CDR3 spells CASRPGLAGVSEQFF. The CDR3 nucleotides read TGTGCCAGCAGACCCGGACTAGCGGGAGTCAGCGAGCAGTTCTTC.

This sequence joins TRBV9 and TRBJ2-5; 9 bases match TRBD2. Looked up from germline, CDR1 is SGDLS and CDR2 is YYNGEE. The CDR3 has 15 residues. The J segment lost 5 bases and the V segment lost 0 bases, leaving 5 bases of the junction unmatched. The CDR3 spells CASSVGAGGGETQYF. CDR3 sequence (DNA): TGTGCCAGCAGCGTAGGAGCGGGAGGTGGGGAGACCCAGTACTTC.

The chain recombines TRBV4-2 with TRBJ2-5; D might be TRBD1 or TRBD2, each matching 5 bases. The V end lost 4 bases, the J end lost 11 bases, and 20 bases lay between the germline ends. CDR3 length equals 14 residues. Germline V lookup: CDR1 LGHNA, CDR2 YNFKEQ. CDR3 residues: CASSPEGSHNEQYF. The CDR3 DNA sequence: TGTGCCAGCAGCCCAGAGGGGTCCCACAATGAGCAGTACTTC.

CDR3 in DNA: TGTGCCAGCAGTCCCCATGTCGTCCTTGCCTACGAGCAGTACTTC. This translates into CASSPHVVLAYEQYF. This chain joins TRBV5-5 and TRBJ2-7; D unresolved. The CDR3 contains 15 residues. The germline V and J ends were trimmed by 5 bases and 2 bases, with 17 bases remaining between them. Germline-derived CDR1 and CDR2 are SGHKS and YYEKEE (reference sequence).

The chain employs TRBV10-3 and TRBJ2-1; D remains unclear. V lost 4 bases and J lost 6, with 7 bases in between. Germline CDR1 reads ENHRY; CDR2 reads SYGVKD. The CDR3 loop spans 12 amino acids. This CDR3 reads CAISGTFNEQFF. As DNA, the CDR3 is TGTGCCATCAGTGGGACCTTCAATGAGCAGTTCTTC.

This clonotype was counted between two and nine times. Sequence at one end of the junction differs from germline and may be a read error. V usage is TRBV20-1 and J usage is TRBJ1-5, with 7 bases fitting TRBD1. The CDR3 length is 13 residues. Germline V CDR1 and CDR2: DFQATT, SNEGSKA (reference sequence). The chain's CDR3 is CNARGQSYQPQHF. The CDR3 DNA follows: TGCAATGCTAGGGGGCAGTCTTATCAGCCCCAGCATTTT.